This entry concerns a single TCR beta chain. Sequenced by immunoSEQ multiplex PCR; TCRdb stores in-frame clones only, minus some. The table lists 65,000 or so clones, approximately 77% of them singletons. The length of the CDR3 is 16 residues. Trimming cost V 1 base and J 5 bases, with 17 bases left between them. Per the germline V gene, CDR1 is MGHRA and CDR2 is YSYEKL. This entry comes from a study of blood T cell repertoires in COVID-19. Specimen: peripheral blood. The TCR was taken from a woman in her seventies with acute or convalescent COVID-19. The chain joins TRBV4-1 to TRBJ2-5; the D gene is possibly TRBD1 (5 bases). CDR3: CASSQGQNNNVETQYF. The CDR3 region has the DNA TGCGCCAGCAGCCAAGGACAGAACAACAATGTGGAGACCCAGTACTTC.